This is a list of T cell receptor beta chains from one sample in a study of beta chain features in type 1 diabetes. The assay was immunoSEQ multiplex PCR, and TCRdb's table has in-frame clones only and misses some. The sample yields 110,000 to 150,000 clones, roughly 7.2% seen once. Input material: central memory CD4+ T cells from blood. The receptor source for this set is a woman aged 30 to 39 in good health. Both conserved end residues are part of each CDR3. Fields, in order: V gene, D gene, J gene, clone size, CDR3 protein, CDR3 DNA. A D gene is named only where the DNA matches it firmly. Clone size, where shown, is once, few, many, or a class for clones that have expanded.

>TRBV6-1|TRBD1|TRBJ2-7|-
CASSARQGADEQYF
TGTGCCAGCAGTGCCCGACAGGGCGCCGACGAGCAGTACTTC
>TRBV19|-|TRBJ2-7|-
CASSTNSKEQYF
TGTGCCAGTAGTACGAATAGTAAGGAGCAGTACTTC
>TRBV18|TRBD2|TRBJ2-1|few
CASSPLQAGARNEQFF
TGTGCCAGCTCACCACTCCAAGCGGGAGCGCGGAATGAGCAGTTCTTC
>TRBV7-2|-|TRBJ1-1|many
CASSQDRRTEAFF
TGTGCCAGCAGTCAGGATCGCCGGACTGAAGCTTTCTTT
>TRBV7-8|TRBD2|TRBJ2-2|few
CASRKGLAVQELFF
TGTGCCAGCAGGAAGGGACTAGCGGTCCAGGAGCTGTTTTTT
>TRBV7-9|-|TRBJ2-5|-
CASSGDQETQYF
TGTGCCAGCAGCGGAGACCAAGAGACCCAGTACTTC
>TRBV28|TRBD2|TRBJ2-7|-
CASRREVAGIYEQYF
TGTGCCAGCAGGCGCGAAGTAGCGGGGATATACGAGCAGTACTTC
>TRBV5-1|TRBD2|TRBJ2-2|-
CASSLGASGVNTGELFF
TGCGCCAGCAGCTTGGGAGCTAGCGGGGTTAACACCGGGGAGCTGTTTTTT
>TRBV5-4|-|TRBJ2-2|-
CASSLATRGTGELFF
TGTGCCAGCAGCTTAGCTACTAGAGGCACCGGGGAGCTGTTTTTT
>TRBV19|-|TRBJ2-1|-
CASSPLGLDEQFF
TGTGCCAGTAGTCCCTTGGGGCTTGATGAGCAGTTCTTC
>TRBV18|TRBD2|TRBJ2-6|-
CASSPAASGRSGANVLTF
TGTGCCAGCTCACCCGCGGCTAGCGGGAGATCTGGGGCCAACGTCCTGACTTTC
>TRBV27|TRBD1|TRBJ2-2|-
CASRGQGSGELFF
TGTGCCAGCAGAGGACAGGGATCCGGGGAGCTGTTTTTT
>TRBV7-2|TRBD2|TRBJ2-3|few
CASSPRTSGEADTQYF
TGTGCCAGCAGTCCCAGGACTAGCGGGGAGGCAGATACGCAGTATTTT
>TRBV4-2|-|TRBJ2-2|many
CASSQDRAPNTGELFF
TGTGCCAGCAGCCAAGATCGAGCGCCAAACACCGGGGAGCTGTTTTTT
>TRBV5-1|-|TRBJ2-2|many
CASSPLAENTGELFF
TGCGCCAGCAGTCCTCTCGCGGAGAACACCGGGGAGCTGTTTTTT
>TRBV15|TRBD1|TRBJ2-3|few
CATSRDGQGVRDTQYF
TGTGCCACCAGCAGAGATGGACAGGGGGTCAGAGATACGCAGTATTTT
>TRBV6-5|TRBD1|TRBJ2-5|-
CASSRWTGEGETQYF
TGTGCCAGCAGTCGCTGGACAGGGGAGGGAGAGACCCAGTACTTC
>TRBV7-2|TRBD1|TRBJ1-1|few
CASSLVVGQGMGSTEAFF
TGTGCCAGCAGCTTAGTTGTGGGACAGGGAATGGGGAGCACTGAAGCTTTCTTT
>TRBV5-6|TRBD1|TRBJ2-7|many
CASSVTGTGAYEQYF
TGTGCCAGCAGCGTCACCGGGACAGGAGCCTACGAGCAGTACTTC
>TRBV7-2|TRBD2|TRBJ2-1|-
CASSPGGSGSYNEQFF
TGTGCCAGCAGCCCCGGCGGTAGCGGGTCCTACAATGAGCAGTTCTTC
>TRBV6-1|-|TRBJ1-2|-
CASSTRTRVGLSYTF
TGTGCCAGCAGTACGAGGACTCGGGTCGGTCTTAGCTACACCTTC
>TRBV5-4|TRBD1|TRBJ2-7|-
CASSAKGAYEQYF
TGTGCCAGCAGCGCGAAGGGGGCGTACGAGCAGTACTTC
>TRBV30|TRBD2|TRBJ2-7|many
CAWSVGGSLSYEQYF
TGTGCCTGGAGTGTAGGCGGGAGCCTCTCCTACGAGCAGTACTTC
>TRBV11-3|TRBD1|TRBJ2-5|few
CASSLRQGAKETQYF
TGTGCCAGCAGCTTACGACAGGGGGCGAAGGAGACCCAGTACTTC
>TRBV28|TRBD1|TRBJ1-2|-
CASSFDGNRGGGYTF
TGTGCCAGCAGCTTCGACGGGAACAGGGGAGGAGGCTACACCTTC
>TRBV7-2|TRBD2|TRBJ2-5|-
CASSPGGAWETQYF
TGTGCCAGCAGCCCGGGGGGTGCATGGGAGACCCAGTACTTC
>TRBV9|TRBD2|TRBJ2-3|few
CASSPGLAGGARDTQYF
TGTGCCAGCAGCCCTGGACTAGCGGGAGGGGCCAGGGATACGCAGTATTTT
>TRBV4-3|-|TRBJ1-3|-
CASSQAFARGNTIYF
TGCGCCAGCAGCCAAGCGTTCGCCCGGGGAAACACCATATATTTT
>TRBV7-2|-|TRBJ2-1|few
CASSASLGKKRPNEQFF
TGTGCCAGCAGCGCGAGCCTCGGCAAAAAGCGACCTAATGAGCAGTTCTTC
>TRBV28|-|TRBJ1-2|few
CASSLPRSPGGGYTF
TGTGCCAGCAGTTTACCCCGTTCACCGGGGGGTGGCTACACCTTC
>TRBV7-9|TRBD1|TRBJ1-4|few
CASSSRDRNEKLFF
TGTGCCAGCAGCAGCCGGGACAGGAATGAAAAACTGTTTTTT